This entry describes one T cell receptor beta chain. This CDR3 contains 15 residues. Germline assignment: CDR1 LGHNA and CDR2 YNFKEQ. After removal of 4 bases from V and 1 base from J, the junction contained 2 bases not matched to a gene. The sample originates from a study of blood T cell repertoires in COVID-19. Libraries were prepared by immunoSEQ multiplex PCR; TCRdb keeps only in-frame clonotypes and omits some of them. This sample carries about 150,000 clones, over 60% of them seen once, and the ten largest clones take over 15%. V and J are TRBV4-2 and TRBJ1-1, with 11 bases lining up with TRBD1. The sequenced sample was peripheral blood. The origin of this receptor is a man aged 45-65 years with acute or convalescent COVID-19. The CDR3 loop is CASSLGQGGNTEAFF. The CDR3 DNA is TGTGCCAGCAGCCTGGGACAGGGGGGGAACACTGAAGCTTTCTTT.